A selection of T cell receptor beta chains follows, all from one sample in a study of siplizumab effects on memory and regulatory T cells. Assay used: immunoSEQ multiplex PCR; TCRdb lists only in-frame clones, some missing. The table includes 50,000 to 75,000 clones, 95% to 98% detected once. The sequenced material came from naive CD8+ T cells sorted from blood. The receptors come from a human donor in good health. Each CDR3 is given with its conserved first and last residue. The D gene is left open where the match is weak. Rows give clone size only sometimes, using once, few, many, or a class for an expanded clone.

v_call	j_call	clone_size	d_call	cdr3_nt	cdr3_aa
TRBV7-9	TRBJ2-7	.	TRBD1	TGTGCCAGCAGCAAGACAGGGGCGTACGAGCAGTACTTC	CASSKTGAYEQYF
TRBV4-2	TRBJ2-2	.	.	TGTGCCAGCAGCCAAGATCCCAGAGCCGCCGGGGAGCTGTTTTTT	CASSQDPRAAGELFF
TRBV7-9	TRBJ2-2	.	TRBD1	TGTGCCAGCAGCCCACCGGACAGGGAGGCCGGGGAGCTGTTTTTT	CASSPPDREAGELFF
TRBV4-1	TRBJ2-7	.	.	TGCGCCAGCAGCCTTTTACAGGGCTCTAACGACGAGCAGTACTTC	CASSLLQGSNDEQYF
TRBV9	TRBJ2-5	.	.	TGTGCCAGCAGCGTCACAGGGGAGGGGATCCAAGAGACCCAGTACTTC	CASSVTGEGIQETQYF
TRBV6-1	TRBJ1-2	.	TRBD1	TGTGCCAGCAGCAAACCCGGGACAGGAGGAGATGGCTACACCTTC	CASSKPGTGGDGYTF
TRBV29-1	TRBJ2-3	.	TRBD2	TGCAGCGGGGGGGGTGCAGATACGCAGTATTTT	CSGGGADTQYF
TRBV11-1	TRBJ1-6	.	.	TGTGCCAGCAGCTTAGTGGGAGGGTCCGGTTCACCCCTCCACTTT	CASSLVGGSGSPLHF
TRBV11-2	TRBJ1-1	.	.	TGTGCCAGCAGCTTAGGCCAAAGGGACACTGAAGCTTTCTTT	CASSLGQRDTEAFF
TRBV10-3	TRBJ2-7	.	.	TGTGCCATCAGTGTAATAAAAACAGGTAAAGCGGACGAGCAGTACTTC	CAISVIKTGKADEQYF
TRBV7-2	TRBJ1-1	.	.	TGTGCCAGCAGCAATGGGGTTTACAAGAACACTGAAGCTTTCTTT	CASSNGVYKNTEAFF
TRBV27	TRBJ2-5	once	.	TGTGCCAGCAGTCAAATCGGGGGAGTTCAAGAGACCCAGTACTTC	CASSQIGGVQETQYF
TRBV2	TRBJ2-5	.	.	TGTGCAGTCGAGTACCAAGAGACCCAGTACTTC	CAVEYQETQYF
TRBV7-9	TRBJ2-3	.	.	TGTGCCAGCAGCCCCTCTGGGGGGAGCACAGATACGCAGTATTTT	CASSPSGGSTDTQYF
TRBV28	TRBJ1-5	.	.	TGTGCCAGCAGTTTTTTCAGGGGTACGGGGCCCCAGCATTTT	CASSFFRGTGPQHF
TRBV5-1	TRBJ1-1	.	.	TGCGCCAGCAGCTTGTCATCGGGGGGGTTACCTGAAGCTTTCTTT	CASSLSSGGLPEAFF
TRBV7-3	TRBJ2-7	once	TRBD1	TGTGCCAGCAGCCATATACCGGGACAGGGAATTGACGAGCAGTACTTC	CASSHIPGQGIDEQYF
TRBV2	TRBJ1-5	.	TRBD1	TGTGCCAGCAGTGAGGGACAGGGGCCCAATCAGCCCCAGCATTTT	CASSEGQGPNQPQHF
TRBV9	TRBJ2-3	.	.	TGTGCCAGCAGCGTAGACCCCCCGGATACGCAGTATTTT	CASSVDPPDTQYF
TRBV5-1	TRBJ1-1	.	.	TGCGCCAGCAGCTCATCCCCTCCCCCTGGCACTGAAGCTTTCTTT	CASSSSPPPGTEAFF